Each of the 10 T cell receptor beta chains below was sequenced from the same sample in a study of shared clonotypes between healthy human individuals (dated by TCRdb to about 2020). The library was produced with the immunoSEQ multiplex PCR assay. What TCRdb holds here is the immuneACCESS table cut down to in-frame rearrangements. Part of the clones is not present; checked against another copy, under half of the missing clones reflect an unresolved V gene, and the others are unexplained. The sample records millions of clones, around 95% of which are singletons. The ten largest account for 0.1% to 0.15% of the sample. Sequencing was performed on naive CD4+ T cells sorted from blood. The sample's cell subset or site, from its label and the paper: CD45RA+ positively selected. The receptors come from a man younger than 35 in good health.

The chain uses TRBV7-6 and TRBJ1-1; possibly TRBD1 for D (5 bases). The CDR3 runs to 19 residues. V gave up 4 bases and J gave up 10 bases, with 34 bases separating them. CDR1 and CDR2 from the germline V gene are SGHVS and FNYEAQ. The CDR3 is CASSSRGLAGSSKEIGAFF. The CDR3 DNA reads TGTGCCAGCAGCTCCCGTGGGTTGGCAGGGTCGAGCAAAGAAATAGGAGCTTTCTTT.

Comment on this clone: The same CDR3 is also encoded by other DNA sequences in this sample. The chain links TRBV15 to TRBJ2-7; 7 bases align to TRBD2. This CDR3 spans 14 amino acids. CDR1 and CDR2 (germline): LNHNV, YYDKDF (reference sequence). Unmatched junction bases numbered 2, after V lost 0 bases and J lost 3 bases. The CDR3 bases are TGTGCCACCAGCAGAGACCCGGGGGGCTACGAGCAGTACTTC. Translated: CATSRDPGGYEQYF.

The CDR3 DNA reads TGTGCCACCAGCAGAGATAGGGGAAATAATTCACCCCTCCACTTT. Amino acid sequence: CATSRDRGNNSPLHF. This chain uses TRBV15 with TRBJ1-6; possibly TRBD1 for D (5 bases). Trimming pared 0 bases from V and 5 bases from J, leaving 8 bases between. CDR3 length: 15 residues. The germline gives CDR1 LNHNV, CDR2 YYDKDF (reference sequence).

This clone appeared once. The chain carries TRBV7-6 and TRBJ2-1, with D unresolved. The CDR3 runs to 13 residues. V lost 4 bases and J 4 bases, leaving 8 bases between the germline ends. CDR1 is SGHVS, CDR2 FNYEAQ, per germline. The CDR3 protein is CASSSSRYNEQFF. Here the CDR3 DNA reads TGTGCCAGCAGCTCCTCTAGGTACAATGAGCAGTTCTTC.

This chain connects TRBV6-1 to TRBJ2-3, with a possible D match to TRBD2 (5 bases). Per the germline V gene, CDR1 is MNHNS and CDR2 is SASEGT. Trimming removed 6 bases at V and 0 bases at J, with 10 bases between. The CDR3 runs 14 residues. The CDR3 DNA follows: TGTGCCAGCAGAGGAGGCATAAGCACAGATACGCAGTATTTT. Its translation: CASRGGISTDTQYF.

With regard to this clone: The same CDR3 also results from other DNA sequences found in this sample. This rearrangement joins TRBV19 to TRBJ1-5, with D hard to call. The CDR3 spans 14 residues. CDR1 and CDR2 (germline): LNHDA, SQIVND (reference sequence). The ends were cut back, 1 base at V and 1 base at J, with 5 bases in the middle. CDR3: CASSIGQSNQPQHF. The CDR3, as DNA: TGTGCCAGTAGTATAGGCCAAAGCAATCAGCCCCAGCATTTT.

The chain carries TRBV10-1 and TRBJ2-2, with TRBD1 matching 10 bases. The V segment lost 11 bases and the J segment 1 base; nucleotides outside the gene matches: 7. Germline V CDR1 and CDR2: WNHNN, SYGVQD (reference sequence). This CDR3 is built from 15 residues. The DNA for the CDR3 is TGCGCCCACGAAGGGACAGGGGAGAACACCGGGGAGCTGTTTTTT. Its translation: CAHEGTGENTGELFF.

The chain combines TRBV19 with TRBJ2-7, with a weak D call TRBD2 (6 bases). Trimming removed 1 base at V and 6 bases at J, with 13 bases between. The CDR3 sequence is 14 residues long. The germline gives CDR1 LNHDA, CDR2 SQIVND (reference sequence). CDR3 in DNA: TGTGCCAGTAGTATAGCGGTAGGGGACTTCGAGCAGTACTTC. Translation gives CASSIAVGDFEQYF. Full variable domain (missing parts from reference TRBV19 and TRBJ2-7): DGGITQSPKYLFRKEGQNVTLSCEQNLNHDAMYWYRQDPGQGLRLIYYSQIVNDFQKGDIAEGYSVSREKKESFPLTVTSAQKNPTAFYLCASSIAVGDFEQYFGPGTRLTVT.

Concerning this clone itself: Other DNA sequences from this sample encode an identical CDR3 as well. This chain joins TRBV28 and TRBJ1-2; 7 bases agree with TRBD1. Germline V gene lookup returns CDR1 MDHEN and CDR2 SYDVKM. CDR3 length: 13 amino acids. J gave up 4 bases and V 5 bases, and 4 bases lay outside the gene matches. The CDR3 bases are TGTGCCAGCAGTCTAACAGGGGTCTATGGCTACACCTTC. It translates to CASSLTGVYGYTF.

The rearrangement joins TRBV19 to TRBJ1-2, with TRBD1 matching over 9 bases. CDR3 length: 16 residues. The ends lost 3 bases at V and 0 bases at J; junction bases unmatched: 5. The germline gives CDR1 LNHDA, CDR2 SQIVND (reference sequence). The CDR3 bases are TGTGCCAGTAGTATCGGACAGGGGCCCTCTAACTATGGCTACACCTTC. Protein: CASSIGQGPSNYGYTF. The variable domain in full, with the rest retrieved from reference TRBV19 and TRBJ1-2, is DGGITQSPKYLFRKEGQNVTLSCEQNLNHDAMYWYRQDPGQGLRLIYYSQIVNDFQKGDIAEGYSVSREKKESFPLTVTSAQKNPTAFYLCASSIGQGPSNYGYTFGSGTRLTVV.